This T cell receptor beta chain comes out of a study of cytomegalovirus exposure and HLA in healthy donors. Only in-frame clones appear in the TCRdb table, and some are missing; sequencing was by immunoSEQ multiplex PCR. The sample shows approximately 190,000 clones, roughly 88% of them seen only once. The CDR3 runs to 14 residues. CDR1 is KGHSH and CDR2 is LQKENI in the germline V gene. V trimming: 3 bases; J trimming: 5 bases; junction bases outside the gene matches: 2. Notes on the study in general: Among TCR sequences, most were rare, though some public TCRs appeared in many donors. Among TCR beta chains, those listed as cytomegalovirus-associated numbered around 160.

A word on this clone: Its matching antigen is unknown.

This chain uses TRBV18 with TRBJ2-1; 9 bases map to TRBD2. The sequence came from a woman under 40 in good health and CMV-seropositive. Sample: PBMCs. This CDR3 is CASSPSGSHNEQFF. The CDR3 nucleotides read TGTGCCAGCTCACCTAGCGGGAGCCACAATGAGCAGTTCTTC.